The 16 T cell receptor beta chains listed next were all sequenced from one sample in a study of blood T cell repertoires in COVID-19. This table comes from immunoSEQ multiplex PCR, and its TCRdb copy is limited to in-frame clones, with some not included. Here the sample spans 120,000 or so clones, around 77% being singletons. Source material: peripheral blood. Receptors were obtained from a human donor in a cohort sampled during active COVID-19.

This chain connects TRBV2 to TRBJ1-5; 7 nucleotides align to TRBD1. Germline-derived CDR1 and CDR2 are SNHLY and FYNNEI. The CDR3 spans 15 residues. Trimming removed 7 bases from V and 2 bases from J; junction bases left unmatched: 8. The chain's CDR3 is CASTPQGSGNQPQHF. CDR3 nucleotide sequence: TGTGCCAGCACCCCACAGGGGTCGGGCAATCAGCCCCAGCATTTT.

This clone was seen a handful of times. The chain couples TRBV5-4 to TRBJ1-1; unclear D gene. V lost 1 base, J lost 0 bases, and 4 bases lay in between. CDR1 and CDR2 from the germline V gene are SGHNT and YYREEE (reference sequence). The CDR3 has 13 residues. CDR3 sequence: CASSLIMNTEAFF. In DNA form, the CDR3 reads TGTGCCAGCAGCTTGATTATGAACACTGAAGCTTTCTTT.

The chain uses TRBV10-3 and TRBJ2-7; D possibly corresponds to TRBD1 (5 bases). Germline-derived CDR1 and CDR2 are ENHRY and SYGVKD. The V gene lost 0 bases and the J gene lost 2 bases, with 8 bases spanning the gap. The CDR3 has 14 residues. The CDR3 DNA reads TGTGCCATCAGTGAGTCGGGGCAGACCTACGAGCAGTACTTC. Amino acid sequence: CAISESGQTYEQYF.

The gene calls are TRBV29-1 and TRBJ2-3; 11 bases match TRBD2. This CDR3 has 14 residues. Trimming removed 7 bases from V and 3 bases from J; junction bases left unmatched: 6. CDR1 SQVTM and CDR2 ANQGSEA come from the germline V gene. CDR3 in DNA: TGCAGCGCTGCCGGGACTAGCGGTACAGATACGCAGTATTTT. It specifies CSAAGTSGTDTQYF.

V usage is TRBV5-3 and J usage is TRBJ1-1; D is unclear. TRBV5-3 is an ORF, with its function uncertain. The CDR3 consists of 11 residues. Trimming removed 1 base at V and 6 bases at J, with 4 bases between. Here the CDR3 reads CARSLRPEAFF. The CDR3 nucleotides are TGTGCCAGAAGCTTGCGTCCTGAAGCTTTCTTT.

This clone was seen at least ten times. V usage is TRBV7-6 and J usage is TRBJ1-4, with TRBD1 matching over 7 bases. Trimming at V came to 4 bases and at J to 7 bases, leaving 9 bases not matched to a gene. Germline lookup yields CDR1 SGHVS and CDR2 FNYEAQ. This CDR3 spans 15 amino acids. Here the CDR3 DNA reads TGTGCCAGCAGCTCAAAAGGACAGGAGGGTGAAAAACTGTTTTTT. Protein sequence: CASSSKGQEGEKLFF.

V usage is TRBV29-1 and J usage is TRBJ2-2; TRBD2 agrees at 8 bases. The germline gives CDR1 SQVTM, CDR2 ANQGSEA. The CDR3 totals 15 residues. Trimming at V came to 6 bases and at J to 7 bases, leaving 13 bases not matched to a gene. DNA for the CDR3: TGCAGCGTGGACTCCCCGGGACTAGGAGGCGGGGAGCTGTTTTTT. This gives the protein CSVDSPGLGGGELFF.

A single count supports this clone. This sequence joins TRBV28 and TRBJ1-5, with 11 bases that match TRBD1. This CDR3 spans 13 amino acids. The V gene end was trimmed by 8 bases and the J gene end by 5 bases; junction bases not matched to a gene: 2. The V gene's germline CDR1 is MDHEN and CDR2 SYDVKM. The CDR3, as DNA: TGTGCCAGCCGGGACAGGGGGTATCAGCCCCAGCATTTT. Translation gives CASRDRGYQPQHF. The variable domain in full, with the rest retrieved from reference TRBV28 and TRBJ1-5, is DVKVTQSSRYLVKRTGEKVFLECVQDMDHENMFWYRQDPGLGLRLIYFSYDVKMKEKGDIPEGYSVSREKKERFSLILESASTNQTSMYLCASRDRGYQPQHFGDGTRLSIL.

This sequence joins TRBV27 and TRBJ2-7, with D possibly matching TRBD1 (6 bases). CDR3 length: 13 amino acids. The V and J ends lost 4 bases and 2 bases respectively, with 9 bases between them. Germline V gene sequence: CDR1 MNHEY, CDR2 SMNVEV (reference sequence). In DNA, the CDR3 is TGTGCCAGCAGTTCCGGGGACACCTACGAGCAGTACTTC. Its protein is CASSSGDTYEQYF.

This chain links TRBV20-1 with TRBJ2-7; a possible D gene is TRBD1 (6 bases). The germline V gene encodes CDR1 DFQATT and CDR2 SNEGSKA (reference sequence). The CDR3 runs 11 residues. Trimming took 7 bases from V and 3 from J, leaving 10 bases between them. CDR3 DNA sequence: TGCAGTGTGACCAGGGGCTACGAGCAGTACTTC. Translated: CSVTRGYEQYF.

The CDR3 DNA is TGTGCCAGTAGTCCTAAGGGACAGGGGTATAATCAGCCCCAGCATTTT. Its translation: CASSPKGQGYNQPQHF. This sequence joins TRBV19 and TRBJ1-5; 10 bases are shared with TRBD1. The CDR3 runs to 16 residues. Germline V gene data show CDR1 as LNHDA and CDR2 as SQIVND (reference sequence). V gave up 5 bases and J gave up 4 bases; unmatched junction bases: 8.

Notes on this clone: The CDR3 does not end in the conserved phenylalanine or tryptophan, so this is likely a read error. It is unclear where the CDR3 begins or ends on the DNA, so no DNA is shown, and the CDR3 is as TCRdb lists it. This chain joins TRBV7-4 and TRBJ2-7; the table's D call, TRBD2, has no DNA check behind it. Looked up from germline, CDR1 is SGHVT and CDR2 is SQSDAQ. The CDR3 is 12 amino acids in total, end residues counted. The CDR3 sequence is CASSLVTLDLAR.

This chain links TRBV11-2 with TRBJ2-7; the match to TRBD2 covers 10 bases. Germline-derived CDR1 and CDR2 are SGHAT and FQNNGV. J lost 6 bases, V lost 0 bases, and 8 bases had no gene match. The CDR3 is made up of 16 amino acids. The DNA for the CDR3 is TGTGCCAGCAGCTTAGAGCCTACTAGCGGGGCCCGCGAGCAGTACTTC. This codes for CASSLEPTSGAREQYF.

V usage is TRBV11-2 and J usage is TRBJ2-1, with a weak D call TRBD2 (6 bases). The germline CDR1 and CDR2 sequences are SGHAT and FQNNGV. V was trimmed by 3 bases and J by 8 bases, leaving 17 bases between them. This CDR3 has 15 amino acids. CDR3 protein: CASSLGRGIYDEQFF. CDR3 DNA: TGTGCCAGCAGCTTGGGCCGGGGGATCTATGATGAGCAGTTCTTC.

This chain joins TRBV15 and TRBJ2-7; TRBD1 matches 7 bases. The CDR3 sequence is 16 residues long. Germline V lookup: CDR1 LNHNV, CDR2 YYDKDF (reference sequence). V shed 1 base, J shed 0 bases, and the junction held 6 bases outside the gene matches. The CDR3 coding sequence is TGTGCCACCAGCAGAGTTGGACAGGCGTCCTCCTACGAGCAGTACTTC. Its translation is CATSRVGQASSYEQYF. The full variable domain, with the rest looked up from reference TRBV15 and TRBJ2-7, is DAMVIQNPRYQVTQFGKPVTLSCSQTLNHNVMYWYQQKSSQAPKLLFHYYDKDFNNEADTPDNFQSRRPNTSFCFLDIRSPGLGDTAMYLCATSRVGQASSYEQYFGPGTRLTVT.

On this clone: A read error may produce the germline difference seen at one junction end. The chain recombines TRBV7-9 with TRBJ2-7; 12 nucleotides match TRBD2. Germline V gene lookup returns CDR1 SEHNR and CDR2 FQNEAQ (reference sequence). The CDR3 is 14 residues long. CDR3 amino acids: CASSLAGGLYEQYF. The CDR3 nucleotides are TGTGCCAGCAGCCTAGCGGGAGGGCTCTACGAGCAGTACTTC.